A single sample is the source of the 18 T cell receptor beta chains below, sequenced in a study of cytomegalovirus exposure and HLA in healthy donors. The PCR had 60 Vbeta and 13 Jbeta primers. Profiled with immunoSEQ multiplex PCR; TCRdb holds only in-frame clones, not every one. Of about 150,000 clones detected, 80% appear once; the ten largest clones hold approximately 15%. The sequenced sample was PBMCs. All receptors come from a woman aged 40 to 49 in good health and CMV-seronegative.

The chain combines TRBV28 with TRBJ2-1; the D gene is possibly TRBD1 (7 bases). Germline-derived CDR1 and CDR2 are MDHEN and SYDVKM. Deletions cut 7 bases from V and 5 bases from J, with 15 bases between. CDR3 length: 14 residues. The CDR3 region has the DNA TGTGCCAGCATTAGGGGGGACAGAGACAATGAGCAGTTCTTC. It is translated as CASIRGDRDNEQFF.

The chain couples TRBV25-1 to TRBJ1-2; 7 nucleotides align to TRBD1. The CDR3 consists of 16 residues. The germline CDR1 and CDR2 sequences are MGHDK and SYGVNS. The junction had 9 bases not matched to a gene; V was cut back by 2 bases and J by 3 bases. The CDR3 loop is CASSEDPTGSDYGYTF. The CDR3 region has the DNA TGTGCCAGCAGTGAAGACCCGACAGGGTCTGACTATGGCTACACCTTC.

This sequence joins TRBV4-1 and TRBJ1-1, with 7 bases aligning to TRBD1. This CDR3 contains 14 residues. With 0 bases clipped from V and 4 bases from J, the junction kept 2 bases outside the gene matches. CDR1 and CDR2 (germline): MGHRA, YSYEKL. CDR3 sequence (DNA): TGCGCCAGCAGCCAAGATAACAGGGGCACTGAAGCTTTCTTT. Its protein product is CASSQDNRGTEAFF.

The CDR3 DNA reads TGTGCCAGCAGCGCGGGGCCGGGGGGCTATGGCTACACCTTC. Encoded protein: CASSAGPGGYGYTF. The chain combines TRBV11-3 with TRBJ1-2; maybe TRBD1 (5 bases). The ends were cut back, 5 bases at V and 4 bases at J, with 14 bases in the middle. The CDR3 contains 14 residues. Germline V gives CDR1 SGHNT, CDR2 YENEEA.

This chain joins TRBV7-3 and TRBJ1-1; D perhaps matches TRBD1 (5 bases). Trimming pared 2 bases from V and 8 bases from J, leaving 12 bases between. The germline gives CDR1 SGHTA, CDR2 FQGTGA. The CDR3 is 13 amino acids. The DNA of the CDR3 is TGTGCCAGCAGCTTAGCAAGCCAGGGAGAAGCTTTCTTT. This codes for CASSLASQGEAFF.

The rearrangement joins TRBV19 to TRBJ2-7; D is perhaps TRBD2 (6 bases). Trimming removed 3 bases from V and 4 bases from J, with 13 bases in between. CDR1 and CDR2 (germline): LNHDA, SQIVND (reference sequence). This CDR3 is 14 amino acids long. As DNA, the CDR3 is TGTGCCAGTAGTATCACGACCGGGAGATACGAGCAGTACTTC. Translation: CASSITTGRYEQYF.

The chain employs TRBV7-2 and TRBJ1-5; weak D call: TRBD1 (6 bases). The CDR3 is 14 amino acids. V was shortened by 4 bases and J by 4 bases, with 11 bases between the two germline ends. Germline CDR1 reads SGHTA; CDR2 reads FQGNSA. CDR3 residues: CASSSRTANQPQHF. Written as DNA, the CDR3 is TGTGCCAGCAGCTCGAGGACAGCTAATCAGCCCCAGCATTTT.

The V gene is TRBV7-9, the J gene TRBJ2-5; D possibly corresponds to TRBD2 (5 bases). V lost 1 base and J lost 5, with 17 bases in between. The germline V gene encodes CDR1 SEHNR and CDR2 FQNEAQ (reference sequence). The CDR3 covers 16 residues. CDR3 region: CASSLGLGGIFETQYF. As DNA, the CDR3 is TGTGCCAGCAGCTTAGGACTCGGAGGTATATTCGAGACCCAGTACTTC.

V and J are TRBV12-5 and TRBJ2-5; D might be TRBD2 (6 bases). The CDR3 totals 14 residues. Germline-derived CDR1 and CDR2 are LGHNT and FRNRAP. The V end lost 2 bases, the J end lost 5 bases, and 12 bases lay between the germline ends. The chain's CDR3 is CASGLLGGRETQYF. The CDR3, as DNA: TGTGCTAGTGGTTTGTTGGGGGGTCGGGAGACCCAGTACTTC.

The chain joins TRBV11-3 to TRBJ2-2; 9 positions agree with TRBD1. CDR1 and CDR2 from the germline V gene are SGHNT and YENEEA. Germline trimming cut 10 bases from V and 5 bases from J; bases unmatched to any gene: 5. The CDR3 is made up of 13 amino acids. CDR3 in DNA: TGTGCCACTGGGACAGGGAAGACCGGGGAGCTGTTTTTT. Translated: CATGTGKTGELFF.

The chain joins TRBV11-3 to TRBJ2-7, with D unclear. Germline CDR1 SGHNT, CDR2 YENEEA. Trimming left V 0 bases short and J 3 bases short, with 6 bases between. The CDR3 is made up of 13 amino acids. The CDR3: CASSLDENYEQYF. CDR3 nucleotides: TGTGCCAGCAGCTTAGACGAGAACTACGAGCAGTACTTC.

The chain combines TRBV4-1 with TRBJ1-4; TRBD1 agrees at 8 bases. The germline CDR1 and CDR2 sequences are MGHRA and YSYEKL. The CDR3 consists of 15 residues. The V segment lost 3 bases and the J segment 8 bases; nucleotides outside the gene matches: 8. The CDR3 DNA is TGCGCCAGCAGCCAGGGGCAGGGGGCCGACGAAAAACTGTTTTTT. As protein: CASSQGQGADEKLFF.

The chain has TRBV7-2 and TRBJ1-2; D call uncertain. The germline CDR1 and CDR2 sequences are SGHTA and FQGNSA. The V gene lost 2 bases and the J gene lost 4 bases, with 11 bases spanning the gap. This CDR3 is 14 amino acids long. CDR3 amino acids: CASSLYGNSYGYTF. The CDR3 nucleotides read TGTGCCAGCAGCTTATACGGGAATAGCTATGGCTACACCTTC.

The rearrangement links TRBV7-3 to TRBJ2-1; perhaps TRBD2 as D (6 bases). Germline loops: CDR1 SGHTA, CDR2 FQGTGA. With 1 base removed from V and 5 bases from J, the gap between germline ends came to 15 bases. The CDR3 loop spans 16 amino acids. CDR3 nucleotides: TGTGCCAGCAGCTTAAGCTCATATTGGGGGGACAATGAGCAGTTCTTC. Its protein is CASSLSSYWGDNEQFF.

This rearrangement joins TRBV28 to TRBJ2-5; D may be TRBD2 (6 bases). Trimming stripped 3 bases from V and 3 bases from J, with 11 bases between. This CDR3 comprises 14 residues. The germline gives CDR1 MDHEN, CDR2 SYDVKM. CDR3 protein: CASSLGEEEETQYF. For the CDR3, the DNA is TGTGCCAGCAGTTTGGGGGAGGAGGAAGAGACCCAGTACTTC.

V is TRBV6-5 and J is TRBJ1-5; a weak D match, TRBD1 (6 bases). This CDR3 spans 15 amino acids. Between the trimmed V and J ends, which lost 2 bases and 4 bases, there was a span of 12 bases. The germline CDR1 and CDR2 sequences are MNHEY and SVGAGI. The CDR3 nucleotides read TGTGCCAGCAGTTACACGGGGGGCCGGAATCAGCCCCAGCATTTT. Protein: CASSYTGGRNQPQHF.

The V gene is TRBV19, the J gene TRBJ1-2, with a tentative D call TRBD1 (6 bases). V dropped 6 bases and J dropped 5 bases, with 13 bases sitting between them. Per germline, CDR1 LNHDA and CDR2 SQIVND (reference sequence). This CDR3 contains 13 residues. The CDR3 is CASSPQTGYGYTF. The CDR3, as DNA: TGTGCCAGTAGCCCCCAGACAGGTTATGGCTACACCTTC.

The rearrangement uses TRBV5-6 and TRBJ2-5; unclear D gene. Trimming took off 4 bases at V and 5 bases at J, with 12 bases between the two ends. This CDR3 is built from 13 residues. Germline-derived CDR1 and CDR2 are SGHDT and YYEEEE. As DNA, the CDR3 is TGTGCCAGCAGCCCCCCGAGTTGGGAGACCCAGTACTTC. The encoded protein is CASSPPSWETQYF.